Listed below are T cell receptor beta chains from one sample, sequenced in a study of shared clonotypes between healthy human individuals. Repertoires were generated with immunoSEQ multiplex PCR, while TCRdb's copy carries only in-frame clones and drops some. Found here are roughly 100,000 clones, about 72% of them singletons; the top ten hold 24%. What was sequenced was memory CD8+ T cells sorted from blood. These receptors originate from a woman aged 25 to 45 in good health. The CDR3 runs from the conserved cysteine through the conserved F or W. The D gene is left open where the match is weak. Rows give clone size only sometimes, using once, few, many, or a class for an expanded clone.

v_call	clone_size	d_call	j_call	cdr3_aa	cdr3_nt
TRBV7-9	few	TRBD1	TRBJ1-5	CASSPQGAGNQPQHF	TGTGCCAGCAGCCCACAGGGGGCCGGCAATCAGCCCCAGCATTTT
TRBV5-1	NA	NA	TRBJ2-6	CASSLEFSGSGANVLTF	TGCGCCAGCAGCTTGGAGTTTTCAGGATCCGGGGCCAACGTCCTGACTTTC
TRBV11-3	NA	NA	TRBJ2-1	CASSSTGTGTKEQFF	TGTGCCAGCAGCTCAACCGGGACGGGCACTAAGGAGCAGTTCTTC
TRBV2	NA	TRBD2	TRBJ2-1	CASSESGSSYNEQFF	TGTGCCAGCAGCGAGAGCGGGAGTTCCTACAATGAGCAGTTCTTC
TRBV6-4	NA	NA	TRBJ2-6	CASSPEGGVGANVLTF	TGTGCCAGCAGCCCCGAGGGGGGGGTCGGGGCCAACGTCCTGACTTTC
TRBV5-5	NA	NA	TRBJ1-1	CASSLGAGSTEAFF	TGTGCCAGCAGCTTGGGGGCAGGGAGTACTGAAGCTTTCTTT
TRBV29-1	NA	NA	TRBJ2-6	CSVSGANVLTF	TGCAGCGTTTCTGGGGCCAACGTCCTGACTTTC
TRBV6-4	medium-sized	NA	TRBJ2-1	CASSEGPNNEQFF	TGTGCCAGCAGTGAGGGACCCAACAATGAGCAGTTCTTC
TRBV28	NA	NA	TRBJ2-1	CASSFSWARKRVYNEQFF	TGTGCCAGCAGTTTTAGTTGGGCGAGGAAAAGAGTCTACAATGAGCAGTTCTTC
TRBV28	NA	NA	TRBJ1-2	CASSLRLGALGVGYTF	TGTGCCAGCAGTCTCCGCCTAGGGGCACTGGGGGTAGGCTACACCTTC
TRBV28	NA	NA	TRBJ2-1	CASSFPGESSYNEQFF	TGTGCCAGCAGTTTCCCGGGGGAGAGCTCCTACAATGAGCAGTTCTTC
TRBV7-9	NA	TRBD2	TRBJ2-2	CASSPPGVAGFTGELFF	TGTGCCAGCAGCCCCCCGGGGGTAGCGGGATTCACCGGGGAGCTGTTTTTT
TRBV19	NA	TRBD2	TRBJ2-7	CASSIFWGGEQYF	TGTGCCAGTAGTATTTTTTGGGGGGGCGAGCAGTACTTC
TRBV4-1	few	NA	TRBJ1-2	CASSQGVGGGYGYTF	TGCGCCAGCAGCCAAGGCGTTGGAGGCGGCTATGGCTACACCTTC
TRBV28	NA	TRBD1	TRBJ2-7	CASSWLGQGALVGIEQYF	TGTGCCAGCAGTTGGCTTGGTCAGGGGGCGCTTGTTGGGATCGAGCAGTACTTC
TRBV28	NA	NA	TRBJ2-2	CASSSLGAHGELFF	TGTGCCAGCAGTAGCCTGGGGGCCCACGGGGAGCTGTTTTTT
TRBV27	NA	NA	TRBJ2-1	CASRGYSYNEQFF	TGTGCCAGCAGAGGATACTCCTACAATGAGCAGTTCTTC
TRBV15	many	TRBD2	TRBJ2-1	CATSREWGGSRNEQFF	TGTGCCACCAGCAGAGAGTGGGGCGGGAGTAGGAATGAGCAGTTCTTC
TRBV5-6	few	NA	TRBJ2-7	CASSYSAGFGEQYF	TGTGCCAGCAGCTATAGTGCAGGGTTCGGCGAGCAGTACTTC
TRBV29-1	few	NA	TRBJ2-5	CSVRDARETQYF	TGCAGCGTCCGGGACGCACGAGAGACCCAGTACTTC